This TCR beta chain emerged from a study of CD8 T cells in Susac syndrome. Study in general: Eight or nine of the sequenced Susac syndrome patients were in remission, and roughly 6 had active disease. General study findings and limits: Peak Susac CD8+ clonal expansion was seen in TEMRA cells and active patients.

The CD8+ and CD4+ T cells were negatively isolated, with the TEMRA cells enriched by FACS. The RNA, about 0.5 to 1 ug, was put through reverse transcription using random hexamers. Multiplex immunoSEQ PCR targeted 54 Vbeta and 13 Jbeta TCR beta segments. From the immunoSEQ multiplex PCR reads, TCRdb called clonotypes with MiXCR, one entry per CDR3 protein. There are approximately 74,000 distinct CDR3 sequences in the sample; about 93% occur only once, and less than 0.95% lies in the top ten. About this clonotype: Its target is unknown.

From germline, CDR1 is LGHNA and CDR2 YNFKEQ. The CDR3 is 15 amino acids. The trim removed 0 bases at V and 1 base at J, leaving 1 base unmatched. Sample: CD8+ T cells from PBMCs. V is TRBV4-2 and J is TRBJ2-3; 7 nucleotides agree with TRBD2. The receptor was derived from a human donor with Susac syndrome. CDR3 amino acids: CASSQDAGGTDTQYF. CDR3 coding DNA: TGTGCCAGCAGCCAAGACGCGGGAGGCACAGATACGCAGTATTTT.